This is a list of T cell receptor beta chains from one sample in a study of T cell repertoires in aging, cancer and after chemotherapy. TCRdb ran MiXCR on the multiplex PCR reads and lists one entry per CDR3 protein. This sample has 2,300 or so distinct CDR3 sequences, with around 30% found just once. The sequenced sample was blood. These receptors all stem from a human donor with a solid tumor. CDR3s include the opening cysteine and the closing phenylalanine or tryptophan. Each record gives: CDR3 protein, J gene, V gene.

CDR3 protein: CASSLGAGGRYETQYF
J gene: TRBJ2-5
V gene: TRBV11-2

CDR3 protein: CASNAGAGTQYF
J gene: TRBJ2-3
V gene: TRBV6-1

CDR3 protein: CAWSRDPWGYTF
J gene: TRBJ1-2
V gene: TRBV30

CDR3 protein: CASSLKGPHNEQFF
J gene: TRBJ2-1
V gene: TRBV5-1

CDR3 protein: CASSEREKLFF
J gene: TRBJ1-4
V gene: TRBV6-1

CDR3 protein: CSVDSSSYEQYF
J gene: TRBJ2-7
V gene: TRBV20-1

CDR3 protein: CASGRGSNTEAFF
J gene: TRBJ1-1
V gene: TRBV6-2/TRBV6-3

CDR3 protein: CASSYSDRGNQPQHF
J gene: TRBJ1-5
V gene: TRBV6-5

CDR3 protein: CASSLFPNGAGDTQYF
J gene: TRBJ2-3
V gene: TRBV27

CDR3 protein: CASSPSGTGIGYTF
J gene: TRBJ1-2
V gene: TRBV4-3

CDR3 protein: CASREQGMVAFF
J gene: TRBJ1-1
V gene: TRBV27

CDR3 protein: CASSLVRSTPYGYTF
J gene: TRBJ1-2
V gene: TRBV7-2

CDR3 protein: CASRPGQGTGNTIYF
J gene: TRBJ1-3
V gene: TRBV7-9

CDR3 protein: CATSEKGRLAGEQYF
J gene: TRBJ2-7
V gene: TRBV24-1

CDR3 protein: CASSLSTGPGTDTQYF
J gene: TRBJ2-3
V gene: TRBV28

CDR3 protein: CASSLVGGTNEKLFF
J gene: TRBJ1-4
V gene: TRBV5-4

CDR3 protein: CAIRSGGADEQFF
J gene: TRBJ2-1
V gene: TRBV10-3